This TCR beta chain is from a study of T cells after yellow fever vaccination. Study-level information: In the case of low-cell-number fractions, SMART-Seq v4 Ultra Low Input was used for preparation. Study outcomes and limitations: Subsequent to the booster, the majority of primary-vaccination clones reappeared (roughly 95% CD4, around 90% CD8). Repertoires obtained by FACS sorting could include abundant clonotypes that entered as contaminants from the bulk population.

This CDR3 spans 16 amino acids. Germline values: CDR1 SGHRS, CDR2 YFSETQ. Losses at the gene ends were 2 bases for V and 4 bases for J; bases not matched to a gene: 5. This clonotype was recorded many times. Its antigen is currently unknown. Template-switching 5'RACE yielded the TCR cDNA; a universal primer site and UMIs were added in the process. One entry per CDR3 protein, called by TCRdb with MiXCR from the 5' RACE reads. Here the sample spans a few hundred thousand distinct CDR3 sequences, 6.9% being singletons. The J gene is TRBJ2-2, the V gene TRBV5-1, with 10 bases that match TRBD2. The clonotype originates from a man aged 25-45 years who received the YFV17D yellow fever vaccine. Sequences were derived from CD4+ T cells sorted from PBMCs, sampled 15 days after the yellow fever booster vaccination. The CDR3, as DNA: TGCGCCAGCAGCTTTCAGCGGACTAGCGGCACCGGGGAGCTGTTTTTT. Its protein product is CASSFQRTSGTGELFF.